The 27 T cell receptor beta chains reported below all come from one sample, sequenced in a study of blood T cell repertoires in COVID-19. Data came from immunoSEQ multiplex PCR; TCRdb stores just in-frame clones and leaves some out. The table records roughly 150,000 clones, less than 85% of them present only once. The sequenced sample was PBMCs or T cells enriched from blood (not recorded which). These receptors were obtained from a man aged 55 to 70 who had recovered from COVID-19.

This chain joins TRBV9 and TRBJ2-7; 8 bases line up with TRBD1. The CDR3 totals 14 residues. V was pared by 3 bases and J by 3 bases, with 5 bases of the junction left unmatched. Germline CDR1 is SGDLS and CDR2 is YYNGEE. The CDR3 region has the DNA TGTGCCAGCAGCGGGGGACAGGCCTTCTACGAGCAGTACTTC. This sequence encodes CASSGGQAFYEQYF.

The rearrangement links TRBV6-5 to TRBJ1-1; TRBD1 is a possible D gene (5 bases). Germline V gene data show CDR1 as MNHEY and CDR2 as SVGAGI. Trimming took 6 bases from V and 8 from J, leaving 13 bases between them. The CDR3 totals 12 residues. The CDR3 loop reads CASRLGGAEAFF. CDR3 sequence (DNA): TGTGCCAGCAGGCTCGGGGGAGCGGAAGCTTTCTTT.

The chain combines TRBV7-2 with TRBJ2-3, with 8 bases aligning to TRBD2. This CDR3 comprises 15 residues. Germline lookup yields CDR1 SGHTA and CDR2 FQGNSA. The V gene end was trimmed by 0 bases and the J gene end by 6 bases; junction bases not matched to a gene: 5. The CDR3 nucleotides are TGTGCCAGCAGCTTAGCAGCGGGGGAGGTCGATACGCAGTATTTT. The encoded protein is CASSLAAGEVDTQYF.

The J gene is TRBJ2-1, the V gene TRBV9; 9 bases are shared with TRBD2. The length of the CDR3 is 15 residues. V dropped 4 bases and J dropped 4; count of bases not matched to a gene: 6. Germline assignment: CDR1 SGDLS and CDR2 YYNGEE. The CDR3 DNA is TGTGCCAGCAGCTTAGAGCGGGGGGTATACAATGAGCAGTTCTTC. Translating gives CASSLERGVYNEQFF.

The chain uses TRBV11-2 and TRBJ1-6; D gene uncertain. Germline values: CDR1 SGHAT, CDR2 FQNNGV. V shed 5 bases and J shed 3 bases, with 11 bases lying between them. CDR3 size: 15 residues. The CDR3 loop reads CASSVDFGYNSPLHF. The CDR3 nucleotides read TGTGCCAGCAGCGTGGACTTTGGCTATAATTCACCCCTCCACTTT. Filled out from reference TRBV11-2 and TRBJ1-6, the complete variable domain reads EAGVAQSPRYKIIEKRQSVAFWCNPISGHATLYWYQQILGQGPKLLIQFQNNGVVDDSQLPKDRFSAERLKGVDSTLKIQPAKLEDSAVYLCASSVDFGYNSPLHFGNGTRLTVT.

The rearrangement uses TRBV12-3 or TRBV12-4 and TRBJ1-2, with D possibly matching TRBD1 (5 bases). V was clipped by 3 bases and J by 3 bases, with 8 bases between them. The CDR3 runs 13 residues. CDR3 amino acids: CASSLSRDYGYTF. Written as DNA, the CDR3 is TGTGCCAGCAGTTTGTCCAGGGACTATGGCTACACCTTC.

The genes are TRBV14 and TRBJ1-6; TRBD1 agrees at 7 bases. The length of the CDR3 is 15 residues. V gave up 5 bases and J gave up 7 bases; unmatched junction bases: 8. The germline CDR1 and CDR2 sequences are SGHDN and FVKESK. The DNA of the CDR3 is TGTGCCAGCAGCGGGCGGGACAGTCCGAATTCACCCCTCCACTTT. This gives the protein CASSGRDSPNSPLHF.

This chain joins TRBV28 and TRBJ1-1; possibly TRBD1 for D (5 bases). Trimming pared 3 bases from V and 6 bases from J, leaving 14 bases between. This CDR3 spans 14 amino acids. CDR1 and CDR2 (germline): MDHEN, SYDVKM. The CDR3 protein is CASSLGGRLSEAFF. As DNA, the CDR3 is TGTGCCAGCAGTTTGGGGGGGAGGCTCTCTGAAGCTTTCTTT. The complete variable domain, with remaining parts taken from reference TRBV28 and TRBJ1-1, reads DVKVTQSSRYLVKRTGEKVFLECVQDMDHENMFWYRQDPGLGLRLIYFSYDVKMKEKGDIPEGYSVSREKKERFSLILESASTNQTSMYLCASSLGGRLSEAFFGQGTRLTVV.

CDR3 bases: TGTGCCAGCAGCCAAGATGGACAGCCGACAGATACGCAGTATTTT. Its translation: CASSQDGQPTDTQYF. The V gene is TRBV3-1 (or the pseudogene TRBV3-2), the J gene TRBJ2-3; TRBD1 is a possible D gene (6 bases). The germline gives CDR1 LGHDT, CDR2 YNNKEL (reference sequence). The CDR3 length is 15 residues. Deletions cut 0 bases from V and 3 bases from J, with 10 bases between.

The genes are TRBV2 and TRBJ1-3; weak D call: TRBD1 (5 bases). Trimming stripped 3 bases from V and 2 bases from J, with 8 bases between. In germline, CDR1 is SNHLY, CDR2 FYNNEI. This CDR3 is 14 amino acids long. CDR3 DNA sequence: TGTGCCAGCAGTGAGGGGGGAACTGGAAACACCATATATTTT. It encodes CASSEGGTGNTIYF.

This clone was counted only a few times. The chain uses TRBV27 and TRBJ2-3; the D is unclear. The CDR3 totals 14 residues. Germline V gene sequence: CDR1 MNHEY, CDR2 SMNVEV (reference sequence). V lost 3 bases and J lost 0, with 7 bases in between. CDR3 DNA sequence: TGTGCCAGCAGTTTTGGCCCTAGCACAGATACGCAGTATTTT. As protein: CASSFGPSTDTQYF.

The chain employs TRBV5-6 and TRBJ1-3; weak D call: TRBD1 (6 bases). V lost 4 bases to trimming and J lost 4 bases, with 15 bases between them. The CDR3 runs to 15 residues. Germline CDR1 and CDR2: SGHDT and YYEEEE. DNA of the CDR3: TGTGCCAGCAGCCGTACAGGGAACCTAGGAAACACCATATATTTT. Residues: CASSRTGNLGNTIYF.

In its sample, this clone was seen once. V gene TRBV28 combines with J gene TRBJ1-5, with TRBD1 matching 7 bases. Germline assignment: CDR1 MDHEN and CDR2 SYDVKM. Trimming at V came to 6 bases and at J to 4 bases, leaving 6 bases not matched to a gene. The CDR3 runs 14 residues. CDR3 DNA: TGTGCCAGCAGCTTGACAGGGTTAAATCAGCCCCAGCATTTT. It is translated as CASSLTGLNQPQHF.

The chain employs TRBV2 and TRBJ2-1; D is possibly TRBD1 (6 bases). The germline V and J ends were trimmed by 7 bases and 4 bases, with 17 bases remaining between them. CDR1 is SNHLY and CDR2 is FYNNEI in the germline V gene. The CDR3 is made up of 15 amino acids. The CDR3 DNA sequence: TGTGCCAGCAAGGATCGGACAGCAGAATACAATGAGCAGTTCTTC. This sequence encodes CASKDRTAEYNEQFF.

This clone was observed at least ten times. This chain connects TRBV28 to TRBJ1-4, with unresolved D. The CDR3 length is 17 residues. Germline loops: CDR1 MDHEN, CDR2 SYDVKM. The V end was cut by 4 bases, the J end by 4 bases, with 19 bases between. The CDR3 nucleotides are TGTGCCAGCAGTTACCAAGGCCGCCCAGGAGGTAATGAAAAACTGTTTTTT. Translating gives CASSYQGRPGGNEKLFF.

This clone was detected ten times or more. The rearrangement uses TRBV5-1 and TRBJ2-2; D uncertain. From germline, CDR1 is SGHRS and CDR2 YFSETQ. The CDR3 is 14 amino acids. With 0 bases removed from V and 8 bases from J, the gap between germline ends came to 11 bases. CDR3 coding DNA: TGCGCCAGCAGCTTGGACGGCGGAGAGGGGGAGCTGTTTTTT. This sequence encodes CASSLDGGEGELFF. Full variable domain (outside the CDR3, taken from reference TRBV5-1 and TRBJ2-2): KAGVTQTPRYLIKTRGQQVTLSCSPISGHRSVSWYQQTPGQGLQFLFEYFSETQRNKGNFPGRFSGRQFSNSRSEMNVSTLELGDSALYLCASSLDGGEGELFFGEGSRLTVL.

The chain employs TRBV7-9 and TRBJ2-7; perhaps TRBD2 as D (5 bases). V was pared by 5 bases and J by 3 bases, with 8 bases between. There are 12 residues in the CDR3. The germline CDR1 and CDR2 sequences are SEHNR and FQNEAQ (reference sequence). CDR3: CASSRTLYEQYF. The CDR3 DNA reads as TGTGCCAGCAGCAGGACTCTCTACGAGCAGTACTTC. Supplemented by reference TRBV7-9 and TRBJ2-7, the full variable domain reads DTGVSQNPRHKITKRGQNVTFRCDPISEHNRLYWYRQTLGQGPEFLTYFQNEAQLEKSRLLSDRFSAERPKGSFSTLEIQRTEQGDSAMYLCASSRTLYEQYFGPGTRLTVT.

CDR3 sequence: CASSPGTSGSTDTQYF. CDR3 coding DNA: TGTGCCAGCAGCCCGGGGACTAGCGGGAGCACAGATACGCAGTATTTT. J is TRBJ2-3 and V is TRBV7-3, with 12 nucleotides matching TRBD2. V lost 5 bases and J lost 0; bases outside the gene matches: 3. The CDR3 spans 16 residues. Germline CDR1 SGHTA, CDR2 FQGTGA.

The CDR3 region has the DNA TGCGCCAGCAGCTTGGCCCCTGACCCAGCAGCGTCCTACGAGCAGTACTTC. Protein sequence: CASSLAPDPAASYEQYF. The chain recombines TRBV5-1 with TRBJ2-7; no definite D call. Trimming took 0 bases from V and 1 from J, leaving 17 bases between them. This CDR3 is 17 amino acids long. Germline loops: CDR1 SGHRS, CDR2 YFSETQ.

V and J are TRBV4-1 and TRBJ1-2, with 7 positions matching TRBD1. The CDR3 consists of 15 residues. Germline trimming cut 0 bases from V and 4 bases from J; bases unmatched to any gene: 5. The germline V gene has CDR1 MGHRA and CDR2 YSYEKL. The CDR3 coding sequence is TGCGCCAGCAGCCAAGACAGGGGGGTGAGCTATGGCTACACCTTC. Residues: CASSQDRGVSYGYTF.

The chain has TRBV29-1 and TRBJ2-5; tentative D call: TRBD2 (5 bases). CDR3 size: 14 residues. Between the trimmed V and J ends, which lost 1 base and 5 bases, there was a span of 14 bases. Per germline, CDR1 SQVTM and CDR2 ANQGSEA. CDR3 amino acids: CSVEGGSIRETQYF. In DNA form, the CDR3 reads TGCAGCGTTGAAGGAGGGAGTATCCGGGAGACCCAGTACTTC. The entire variable domain, with the rest obtained from reference TRBV29-1 and TRBJ2-5, is as follows: SAVISQKPSRDICQRGTSLTIQCQVDSQVTMMFWYRQQPGQSLTLIATANQGSEATYESGFVIDKFPISRPNLTFSTLTVSNMSPEDSSIYLCSVEGGSIRETQYFGPGTRLLVL.

The table lists this clone with a count of one. J is TRBJ1-2 and V is TRBV24-1; D is ambiguous. The CDR3 contains 14 residues. Germline lookup yields CDR1 KGHDR and CDR2 SFDVKD. Trimming removed 3 bases from V and 5 bases from J, with 12 bases in between. In DNA form, the CDR3 reads TGTGCCACCAGTGATGGTCTTGGCGGGTATGGCTACACCTTC. Its protein product is CATSDGLGGYGYTF.

This chain connects TRBV19 to TRBJ2-7; maybe TRBD1 (6 bases). The CDR3 has 14 amino acids. The V end was cut by 5 bases, the J end by 4 bases, with 15 bases between. Germline CDR1 LNHDA, CDR2 SQIVND (reference sequence). The DNA of the CDR3 is TGTGCCAGTAGTCGTCAGGGGATGGGGTACGAGCAGTACTTC. It codes for CASSRQGMGYEQYF.

The rearrangement links TRBV11-2 to TRBJ2-3, with a weak D call TRBD2 (6 bases). V lost 4 bases and J lost 0, with 17 bases in between. Germline CDR1 reads SGHAT; CDR2 reads FQNNGV. The CDR3 covers 17 residues. The DNA of the CDR3 is TGTGCCAGCAGCTCGGGACTTTTCGTTTCTAGCACAGATACGCAGTATTTT. It encodes CASSSGLFVSSTDTQYF.

CDR3 nucleotide sequence: TGCGCCAGCAGCTTGGCGGGGGACGGAGGAAACACCATATATTTT. It translates to CASSLAGDGGNTIYF. The chain employs TRBV5-1 and TRBJ1-3; D may be TRBD1 (5 bases). From germline, CDR1 is SGHRS and CDR2 YFSETQ. The V and J ends lost 0 bases and 4 bases respectively, with 11 bases between them. The CDR3 is 15 residues long.

The chain combines TRBV5-1 with TRBJ1-1; D is uncertain. Trimming took 4 bases from V and 1 from J, leaving 8 bases between them. The CDR3 length is 13 residues. Germline V gene sequence: CDR1 SGHRS, CDR2 YFSETQ. CDR3 amino acids: CASSPGKNTEAFF. CDR3 nucleotide sequence: TGCGCCAGCAGCCCGGGGAAGAACACTGAAGCTTTCTTT.

The chain employs TRBV28 and TRBJ1-4; D unresolved. V was clipped by 7 bases and J by 8 bases, with 14 bases between them. Per the germline V gene, CDR1 is MDHEN and CDR2 is SYDVKM. This CDR3 is 13 amino acids long. CDR3 sequence reads: CASMDFAGEKLFF. CDR3 DNA: TGTGCCAGCATGGACTTTGCGGGCGAAAAACTGTTTTTT.